These 3 T cell receptor beta chains were sequenced from one sample in a study of T-cell reconstitution after alpha-beta-depleted transplantation in children (dated by TCRdb to 2016 to 2017). Library prep was done by PCR. The reads were generated on an Illumina HiSeq 2500. TCR libraries were prepared with molecular barcoding, using unique molecular identifiers to normalize TCRbeta repertoire quantification. TCRdb applied fastp at Q25 and MiXCR to the public reads, then kept only in-frame beta chains. Each entry merges the rows of one CDR3 protein and shows their most common DNA and genes. This sample has some 590,000 distinct CDR3 sequences in its table, and 8% to 11% of those were observed once. The ten largest clones add up to about 4% of the sample. Sequencing used PBMCs from the stem cell graft donor, obtained from the stem cell graft. These TCRs come from a human donor who donated a stem cell graft to a child with acute myeloid leukemia.

V usage is TRBV5-1 and J usage is TRBJ2-5; weak D call: TRBD2 (6 bases). Trimming cost V 0 bases and J 6 bases, with 6 bases left between them. The length of the CDR3 is 12 residues. The V gene's germline CDR1 is SGHRS and CDR2 YFSETQ. The CDR3 coding sequence is TGCGCCAGCAGCTTGGGCGGGAAGACCCAGTACTTC. Encoded protein: CASSLGGKTQYF.

This clonotype was recorded many times. The V and J genes are TRBV29-1 and TRBJ2-7, with 9 bases fitting TRBD2. CDR1 and CDR2 (germline): SQVTM, ANQGSEA. V trimming: 2 bases; J trimming: 7 bases; junction bases outside the gene matches: 12. The CDR3 spans 15 residues. For the CDR3, the DNA is TGCAGCGTTGAACGGCTAGCGGGACCCATGGGGGAGCAGTACTTC. This sequence encodes CSVERLAGPMGEQYF.

This clonotype has more than one count but fewer than ten. The chain is built from TRBV20-1 and TRBJ2-3; 12 bases map to TRBD2. CDR1 and CDR2 from the germline V gene are DFQATT and SNEGSKA (reference sequence). The length of the CDR3 is 17 residues. V was pared by 1 base and J by 2 bases, with 7 bases of the junction left unmatched. The CDR3 sequence: CSARASGRAGHTDTQYF. In nucleotides, the CDR3 is TGCAGTGCTAGAGCTAGCGGGAGGGCCGGACACACAGATACGCAGTATTTT.